This is a list of T cell receptor beta chains from one sample in a study of T cell repertoires in cytomegalovirus infection. Antigen specificity for these receptors is unknown. TCRdb ran MiXCR on the reads and lists one entry per CDR3 protein. The sample contains approximately 770,000 distinct CDR3 sequences, about 28% of which appear only once. Sequences were derived from cultured CD8+ T cells from PBMCs, sampled from culture after CMV antigen stimulation. Receptors originate from a human donor in good health (CMV status not recorded). Some clones in this sample may be carry-over from other donors' samples. Each CDR3 is given without its conserved first and last residue.

V gene: TRBV7-2
CDR3 protein: ASSRTGVRNEQF

V gene: TRBV9
CDR3 protein: ASSVGGHPSPNEQF

V gene: TRBV27
CDR3 protein: ASTSWDRSTDTQY

V gene: TRBV7-9
CDR3 protein: ASSLQGIVSYNEQF

V gene: TRBV7-6
CDR3 protein: ASSAGQGPYYEQY

V gene: TRBV20-1
CDR3 protein: SAGTSGGHEQF

V gene: TRBV6-6
CDR3 protein: ASSYSPDRAPKDYGYT

V gene: TRBV6-2/TRBV6-3
CDR3 protein: ASSYGGQNNEQF

V gene: TRBV12-3/TRBV12-4
CDR3 protein: ATYLQGLWGYT

V gene: TRBV4-1
CDR3 protein: ASSQVVGYRDTEAF

V gene: TRBV5-6
CDR3 protein: ASSPAGNPYEQY

V gene: TRBV19
CDR3 protein: ASSIAGGGAGNEQF

V gene: TRBV13
CDR3 protein: VSNRQGTNTGELF

V gene: TRBV15
CDR3 protein: ATSRGALLT

V gene: TRBV6-2/TRBV6-3
CDR3 protein: ASSPRQVLGDEQF

V gene: TRBV7-2
CDR3 protein: ASSLVGTGGAYEQY

V gene: TRBV6-6
CDR3 protein: ASSSARPATNEKLF

V gene: TRBV7-2
CDR3 protein: ASSLNRGGRNEQF

V gene: TRBV2
CDR3 protein: ASSDHRGQNTEAF

V gene: TRBV7-2
CDR3 protein: ASSPPLRGEQF

V gene: TRBV6-2/TRBV6-3
CDR3 protein: ASSSSGTVYIPTNSPLH

V gene: TRBV27
CDR3 protein: ASSFRDRANNEQF

V gene: TRBV19
CDR3 protein: ASSQDRGYSPLH

V gene: TRBV7-9
CDR3 protein: ASSLARYRGRDYGYT

V gene: TRBV4-2
CDR3 protein: ASSQRRGDEQF

V gene: TRBV10-3
CDR3 protein: AISETGPTEKLF

V gene: TRBV4-3
CDR3 protein: ASSQGSGSGNTIY

V gene: TRBV27
CDR3 protein: ASNVLGARTEAF